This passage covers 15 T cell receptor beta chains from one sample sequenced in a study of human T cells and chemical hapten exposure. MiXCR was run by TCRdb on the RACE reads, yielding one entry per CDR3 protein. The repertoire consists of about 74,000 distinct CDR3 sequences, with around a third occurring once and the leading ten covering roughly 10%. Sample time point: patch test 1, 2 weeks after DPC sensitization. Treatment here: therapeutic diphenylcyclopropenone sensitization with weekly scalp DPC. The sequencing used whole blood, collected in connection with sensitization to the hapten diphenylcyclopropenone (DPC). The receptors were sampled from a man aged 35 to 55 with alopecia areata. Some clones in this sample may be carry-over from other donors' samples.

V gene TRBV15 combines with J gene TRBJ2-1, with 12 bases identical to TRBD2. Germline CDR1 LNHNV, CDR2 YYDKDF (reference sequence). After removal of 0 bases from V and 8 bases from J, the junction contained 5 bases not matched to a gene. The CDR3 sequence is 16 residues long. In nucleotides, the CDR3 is TGTGCCACCAGCAGAGACCAGACTAGCGGGAGCCATGAGCAGTTCTTC. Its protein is CATSRDQTSGSHEQFF.

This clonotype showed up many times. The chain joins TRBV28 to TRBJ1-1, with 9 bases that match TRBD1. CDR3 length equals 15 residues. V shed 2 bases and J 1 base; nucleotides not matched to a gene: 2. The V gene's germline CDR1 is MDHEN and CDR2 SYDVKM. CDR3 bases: TGTGCCAGCAGTTTAACGGGACAGGGGAACACTGAAGCTTTCTTT. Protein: CASSLTGQGNTEAFF.

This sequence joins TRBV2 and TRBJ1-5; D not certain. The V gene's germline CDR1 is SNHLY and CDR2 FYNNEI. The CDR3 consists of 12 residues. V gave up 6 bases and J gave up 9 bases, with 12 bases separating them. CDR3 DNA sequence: TGTGCCAGCAGGGGAGGCCCGGGGCCCCAGCATTTT. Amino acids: CASRGGPGPQHF.

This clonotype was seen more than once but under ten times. The CDR3 reads CAVKAGGPYNEQFF. The CDR3 coding sequence is TGTGCCGTCAAAGCGGGAGGGCCGTACAATGAGCAGTTCTTC. The chain is built from TRBV10-3 and TRBJ2-1; TRBD2 matches 10 bases. CDR1 and CDR2 (germline): ENHRY, SYGVKD. V lost 11 bases to trimming and J lost 4 bases; unmatched junction nucleotides: 8. CDR3 length: 14 amino acids.

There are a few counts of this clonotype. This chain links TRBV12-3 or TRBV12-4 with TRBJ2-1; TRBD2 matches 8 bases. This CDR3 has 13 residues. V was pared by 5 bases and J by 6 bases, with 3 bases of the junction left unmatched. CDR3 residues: CASSTGTSNEQFF. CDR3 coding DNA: TGTGCCAGCAGTACCGGGACTAGCAATGAGCAGTTCTTC.

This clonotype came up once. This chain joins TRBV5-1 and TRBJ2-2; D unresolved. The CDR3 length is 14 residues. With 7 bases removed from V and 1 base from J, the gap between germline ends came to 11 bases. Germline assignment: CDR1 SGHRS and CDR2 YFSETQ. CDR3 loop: CASQGSVNTGELFF. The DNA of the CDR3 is TGCGCCAGCCAAGGCAGCGTGAACACCGGGGAGCTGTTTTTT.

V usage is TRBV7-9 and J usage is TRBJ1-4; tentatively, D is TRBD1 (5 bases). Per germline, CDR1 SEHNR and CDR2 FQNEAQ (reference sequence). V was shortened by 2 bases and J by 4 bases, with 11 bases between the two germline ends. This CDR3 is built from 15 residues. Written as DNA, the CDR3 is TGTGCCAGCAGCTTAACAGGACGGTATAATGAAAAACTGTTTTTT. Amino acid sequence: CASSLTGRYNEKLFF.

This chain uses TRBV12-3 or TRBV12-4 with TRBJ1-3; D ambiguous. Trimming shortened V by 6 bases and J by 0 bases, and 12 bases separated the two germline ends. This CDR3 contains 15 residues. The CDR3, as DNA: TGTGCCAGCAGCCGGAGGGTTTTCTCTGGAAACACCATATATTTT. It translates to CASSRRVFSGNTIYF.

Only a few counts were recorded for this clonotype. The chain's CDR3 is CASSRKYEQYF. The DNA of the CDR3 is TGTGCCAGCAGCCGTAAGTACGAGCAGTACTTC. V gene TRBV28 combines with J gene TRBJ2-7; D not certain. Trimming cost V 6 bases and J 4 bases, with 7 bases left between them. Germline CDR1 reads MDHEN; CDR2 reads SYDVKM. The CDR3 runs to 11 residues.

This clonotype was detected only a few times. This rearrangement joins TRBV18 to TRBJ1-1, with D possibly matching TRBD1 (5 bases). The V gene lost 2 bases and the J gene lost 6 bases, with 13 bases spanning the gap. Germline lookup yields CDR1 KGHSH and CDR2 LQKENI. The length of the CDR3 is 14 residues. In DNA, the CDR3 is TGTGCCAGCTCACCAAGGGACCTTGTCTCTGAAGCTTTCTTT. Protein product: CASSPRDLVSEAFF.

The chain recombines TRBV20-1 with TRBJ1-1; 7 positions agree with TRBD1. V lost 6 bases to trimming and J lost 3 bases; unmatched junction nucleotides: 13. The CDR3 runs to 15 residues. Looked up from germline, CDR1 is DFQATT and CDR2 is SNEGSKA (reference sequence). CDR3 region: CSAYTGARLDTEAFF. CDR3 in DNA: TGCAGTGCCTACACAGGGGCCCGATTGGACACTGAAGCTTTCTTT.

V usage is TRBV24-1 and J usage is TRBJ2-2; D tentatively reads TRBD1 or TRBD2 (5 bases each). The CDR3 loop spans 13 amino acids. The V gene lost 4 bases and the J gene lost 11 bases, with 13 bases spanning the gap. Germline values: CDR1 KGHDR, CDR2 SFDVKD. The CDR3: CATSDGDLLELFF. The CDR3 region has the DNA TGTGCCACCAGTGACGGGGACCTTCTTGAGCTGTTTTTT.

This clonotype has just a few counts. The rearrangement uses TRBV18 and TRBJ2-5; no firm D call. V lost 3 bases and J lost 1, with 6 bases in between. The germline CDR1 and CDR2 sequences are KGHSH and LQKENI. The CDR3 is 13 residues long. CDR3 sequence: CASSPQLQETQYF. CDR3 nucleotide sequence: TGTGCCAGCTCACCGCAACTCCAAGAGACCCAGTACTTC.

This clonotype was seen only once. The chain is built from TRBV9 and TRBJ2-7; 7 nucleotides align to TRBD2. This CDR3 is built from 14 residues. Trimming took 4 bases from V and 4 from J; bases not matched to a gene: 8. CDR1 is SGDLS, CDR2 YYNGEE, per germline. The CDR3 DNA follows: TGTGCCAGCAGCCCTGGCCAGCGGGGATACGAGCAGTACTTC. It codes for CASSPGQRGYEQYF.

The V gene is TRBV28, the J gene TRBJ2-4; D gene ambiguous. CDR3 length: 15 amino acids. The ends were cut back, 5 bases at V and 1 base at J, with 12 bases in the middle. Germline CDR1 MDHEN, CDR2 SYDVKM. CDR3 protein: CASSIGMAAKNIQYF. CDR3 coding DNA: TGTGCCAGCAGTATTGGAATGGCCGCCAAAAACATTCAGTACTTC. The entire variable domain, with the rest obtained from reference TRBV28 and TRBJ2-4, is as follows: DVKVTQSSRYLVKRTGEKVFLECVQDMDHENMFWYRQDPGLGLRLIYFSYDVKMKEKGDIPEGYSVSREKKERFSLILESASTNQTSMYLCASSIGMAAKNIQYFGAGTRLSVL.